The 21 T cell receptor beta chains reported below all come from one sample, sequenced in a study of T cell clonality in common variable immunodeficiency. Study outcomes and limitations: Fewer deletions and N-nucleotide insertions were reportedly seen in common variable immunodeficiency TCR beta sequences.

The repertoire was sequenced with immunoSEQ multiplex PCR; TCRdb's copy has only in-frame clones and lacks some. Sampling found 2,500 to 3,000 clones, none seen once. For these receptors, no antigen is known. The material sequenced was peripheral blood mononuclear cells. The origin of the receptors is a human donor with common variable immunodeficiency.

This clone was seen at least ten times. The CDR3 end falls 3 residues outside the read, so it is completed with the germline J gene. The rearrangement joins TRBV7-9 to TRBJ2-7; TRBD1 matches at 8 bases. V shed 6 bases and J 4 bases; nucleotides not matched to a gene: 11. Germline V gene data show CDR1 as SEHNR and CDR2 as FQNEAQ (reference sequence). CDR3 length: 15 amino acids. The sequenced CDR3 bases are TGTGCCAGCAGAAAAGAGGGACAGGCCTCATACGAG. Translated, it gives CASRKEGQASYE. The whole CDR3 protein reads CASRKEGQASYEQYF.

This clone is labeled as medium-sized (0.01 to 0.1%). The read ends 3 residues early relative to the CDR3; the germline J gene fills the gap. The chain employs TRBV6-1 and TRBJ2-7, with D perhaps TRBD1 (6 bases). V dropped 1 base and J dropped 0 bases, with 10 bases sitting between them. Germline V gene data show CDR1 as MNHNS and CDR2 as SASEGT. The CDR3 has 15 amino acids. CDR3 DNA (partial): TGTGCCAGCAGTGAAGGGGACACCAGCTCCTACGAG. Residues: CASSEGDTSSYE. The complete CDR3 reads CASSEGDTSSYEQYF.

Within the sample, this clone is medium-sized. The CDR3 extends 3 residues past the end of the read, so its final part is completed from the germline J gene. The chain uses TRBV5-1 and TRBJ2-5; no firm D call. Germline V gene sequence: CDR1 SGHRS, CDR2 YFSETQ. There are 13 residues in the CDR3. V was trimmed by 4 bases and J by 2 bases, leaving 9 bases between them. CDR3 residues: CASSRPGQETQYF. CDR3 DNA, as far as it was read: TGCGCCAGCAGCAGGCCAGGACAAGAGACC.

This clone is classed as medium-sized. The read finishes 3 residues shy of the CDR3 end, and the germline J gene is used to complete it. This rearrangement joins TRBV19 to TRBJ1-1; 7 positions match TRBD1. The CDR3 is made up of 15 amino acids. Germline V gene sequence: CDR1 LNHDA, CDR2 SQIVND (reference sequence). After removal of 3 bases from V and 3 bases from J, the junction contained 7 bases not matched to a gene. CDR3 DNA (partial): TGTGCCAGTAGTATCATGAGGGGGCGAGACACTGAA. Protein product: CASSIMRGRDTE. The full CDR3 protein reads CASSIMRGRDTEAFF.

This clone is termed medium-sized. Read coverage stops 3 residues before the CDR3 terminus; the germline J gene supplies the remainder. V and J are TRBV12-3 or TRBV12-4 and TRBJ2-1; D perhaps matches TRBD1 (6 bases). The length of the CDR3 is 16 residues. The V end was cut by 7 bases, the J end by 8 bases, with 24 bases between. The CDR3 is CASTRYGGGNLDEQFF. Partial CDR3 DNA: TGTGCCAGCACCAGATATGGGGGCGGTAATCTCGATGAG.

Within the sample, this clone is medium-sized. The DNA read from the CDR3 is TGTGCTAGTGGTTACCACAGGGGAACCAGGGCGGAGACC. Its translation is CASGYHRGTRAET. The entire CDR3 protein reads CASGYHRGTRAETQYF. The chain couples TRBV12-5 to TRBJ2-5; 7 bases agree with TRBD1. The DNA ends 3 residues before the CDR3 does, and the rest of the CDR3 is filled in from the germline J gene. The CDR3 sequence is 16 residues long. Germline loops: CDR1 LGHNT, CDR2 FRNRAP. Trimming at V came to 4 bases and at J to 5 bases, leaving 13 bases not matched to a gene.

This clone is medium-sized within its sample. The sequence runs out 3 residues before the end of the CDR3; the remainder is reconstructed from the germline J gene. The J gene is TRBJ2-2, the V gene TRBV5-1; tentative D call: TRBD2 (7 bases). Germline CDR1 and CDR2: SGHRS and YFSETQ. The CDR3 loop spans 16 amino acids. V was shortened by 2 bases and J by 5 bases, with 16 bases between the two germline ends. The CDR3 DNA, read in part, is TGCGCCAGCAGCTTCATAAGGGGGGGGTCGACCGGGGAG. It encodes CASSFIRGGSTGE. The complete CDR3 protein is CASSFIRGGSTGELFF.

This clone has ten or more counts. The read terminates 3 residues ahead of where the CDR3 ends, so the germline J gene completes it. V gene TRBV12-3 or TRBV12-4 combines with J gene TRBJ1-2, with a weak D call TRBD1 (5 bases). V shed 4 bases and J shed 7 bases, with 22 bases lying between them. CDR3 length: 16 amino acids. CDR3 loop: CASSSEGRGQRGGYTF. The CDR3 bases that were read are TGTGCCAGCAGTTCGGAAGGGAGGGGTCAACGAGGTGGC.

This clone qualifies as medium-sized (0.01 to 0.1%). The CDR3 is cut off 3 residues early in the read; its end comes from the germline J gene. The genes are TRBV7-3 and TRBJ2-1; the match to TRBD2 covers 8 bases. The CDR3 covers 15 residues. Trimming at V came to 5 bases and at J to 6 bases, leaving 9 bases not matched to a gene. CDR1 is SGHTA, CDR2 FQGTGA, per germline. The DNA read from the CDR3 is TGTGCCAGCAGCCCCGGGACTAGTGGGCCCAATGAG. This sequence encodes CASSPGTSGPNE. The entire CDR3 protein is CASSPGTSGPNEQFF.

Within the sample, this clone is large. The read finishes 3 residues shy of the CDR3 end, and the germline J gene is used to complete it. This sequence joins TRBV14 and TRBJ1-2; tentatively, D is TRBD1 (6 bases). Germline lookup yields CDR1 SGHDN and CDR2 FVKESK. Trimming stripped 3 bases from V and 0 bases from J, with 14 bases between. This CDR3 has 16 residues. The CDR3 is CASSHSDRRANYGYTF. Partial CDR3 DNA: TGTGCCAGCAGCCATTCCGACAGGAGAGCTAACTATGGC.

Sample share makes this clone medium-sized. Partial CDR3 DNA: TGTGCCAGCAGTGAAAGCGGGAATGAG. This sequence encodes CASSESGNE. In full, the CDR3 is CASSESGNEQFF. The rearrangement joins TRBV2 to TRBJ2-1; D might be TRBD2 (6 bases). From the germline J gene comes the end of the CDR3, since the read stops 3 residues before it. V gave up 2 bases and J gave up 7 bases, with 6 bases separating them. The CDR3 loop spans 12 amino acids. Germline-derived CDR1 and CDR2 are SNHLY and FYNNEI.

This clone was picked up many times. Read data end 3 residues before the CDR3 end; the end is taken from the germline J gene. The rearrangement joins TRBV10-3 to TRBJ1-5, with 9 bases matching TRBD1. The CDR3 covers 14 residues. Losses at the gene ends were 4 bases for V and 4 bases for J; bases not matched to a gene: 2. Germline CDR1 is ENHRY and CDR2 is SYGVKD. CDR3 bases read: TGTGCCATCAGTGCCGACAGGGGGAATCAGCCC. Translation: CAISADRGNQP. The entire CDR3 sequence reads CAISADRGNQPQHF.

This clone ranks as medium-sized (0.01 to 0.1%). The read ends 3 residues before the CDR3 terminus; that terminus is restored from the germline J gene. This chain joins TRBV30 and TRBJ2-7; D possibly corresponds to TRBD1 (6 bases). The CDR3 is 13 amino acids. Deletions cut 1 base from V and 2 bases from J, with 9 bases between. Germline lookup yields CDR1 GTSNPN and CDR2 SVGIG (reference sequence). CDR3 bases read: TGTGCCTGGAGTGGGGGACAAACCTACGAG. Its translation is CAWSGGQTYE. In full, the CDR3 reads CAWSGGQTYEQYF.

By share, this clone ranks as medium-sized (0.01 to 0.1%). The read finishes 3 residues shy of the CDR3 end, and the germline J gene is used to complete it. This rearrangement joins TRBV5-1 to TRBJ2-1; D not certain. Germline lookup yields CDR1 SGHRS and CDR2 YFSETQ. V lost 0 bases and J 9 bases, leaving 13 bases between the germline ends. This CDR3 contains 14 residues. CDR3 bases read: TGCGCCAGCAGCTTGGCCACTACTTTAGGTGAG. It is translated as CASSLATTLGE. The full CDR3 is CASSLATTLGEQFF.

This clone ranks as medium-sized. Coverage ceases 3 residues before the CDR3 finishes, and the germline J gene fills in the end. V is TRBV7-9 and J is TRBJ2-7; 7 bases fit TRBD1. V lost 6 bases and J lost 2; bases outside the gene matches: 10. Germline CDR1 SEHNR, CDR2 FQNEAQ (reference sequence). The CDR3 is made up of 15 amino acids. This CDR3 is CASSPGQVGTYEQYF. Incomplete CDR3 DNA: TGTGCCAGCAGTCCTGGACAGGTTGGGACCTACGAG.

Relative to its sample, this clone is medium-sized. The CDR3 sequence is CASSLTGTDYEQYF. The sequenced part of the CDR3 DNA is TGTGCCAGCAGCCTAACCGGGACAGACTACGAG. This chain joins TRBV7-9 and TRBJ2-7, with TRBD1 matching over 7 bases. Sequencing ends 3 residues short of the CDR3 end; the germline J gene provides the rest. The CDR3 sequence is 14 residues long. Trimming took 5 bases from V and 3 from J; bases not matched to a gene: 7. Germline V gene data show CDR1 as SEHNR and CDR2 as FQNEAQ (reference sequence).

This clone is termed medium-sized. Sequencing ends 3 residues short of the CDR3 end; the germline J gene provides the rest. The rearrangement links TRBV2 to TRBJ1-5, with D possibly TRBD1 on 6 matching bases. The V end lost 3 bases, the J end lost 5 bases, and 20 bases lay between the germline ends. CDR1 SNHLY and CDR2 FYNNEI come from the germline V gene. The CDR3 loop spans 17 amino acids. Partial CDR3 DNA: TGTGCCAGCAGTGACGGCCTGTTTAACAGGGACGATCAGCCC. Amino acids: CASSDGLFNRDDQP. The complete CDR3 sequence is CASSDGLFNRDDQPQHF.

Sample share makes this clone medium-sized. The read stops 3 residues short of the end of the CDR3; the missing end is completed from the germline J gene. The V gene is TRBV9, the J gene TRBJ1-2; D is ambiguous. The CDR3 spans 15 residues. V was shortened by 7 bases and J by 0 bases, with 16 bases between the two germline ends. Germline V gene sequence: CDR1 SGDLS, CDR2 YYNGEE. CDR3 DNA (partial): TGTGCCAGCCGACACAATCTTGGCGCTAACTATGGC. It specifies CASRHNLGANYG. The entire CDR3 protein is CASRHNLGANYGYTF.

This clone has just a few counts. The read ends 3 residues early relative to the CDR3; the germline J gene fills the gap. This sequence joins TRBV19 and TRBJ2-7; perhaps TRBD2 as D (6 bases). Germline CDR1 LNHDA, CDR2 SQIVND (reference sequence). The length of the CDR3 is 14 residues. Deletions cut 6 bases from V and 6 bases from J, with 18 bases between. CDR3 region: CASSDAGGWAEQYF. Partial CDR3 DNA: TGTGCCAGTAGCGACGCCGGGGGATGGGCCGAG.

This clone was counted many times. CDR3 amino acids: CASSFWDINTEAFF. The DNA read from the CDR3 is TGTGCCAGCAGCTTCTGGGACATAAACACTGAA. The V gene is TRBV11-2, the J gene TRBJ1-1, with D perhaps TRBD1 (6 bases). Coverage ceases 3 residues before the CDR3 finishes, and the germline J gene fills in the end. Germline V gives CDR1 SGHAT, CDR2 FQNNGV. V was shortened by 3 bases and J by 2 bases, with 10 bases between the two germline ends. This CDR3 spans 14 amino acids.

This clone is termed medium-sized. The CDR3 is cut off 3 residues early in the read; its end comes from the germline J gene. The V call is TRBV5-6, the J call TRBJ1-1; D is possibly TRBD1 (5 bases). CDR1 and CDR2 from the germline V gene are SGHDT and YYEEEE. The CDR3 length is 12 residues. The sequenced part of the CDR3 DNA is TGTGCCAGCAGCTTGGTTCAGGGAAGG. Translated: CASSLVQGR. The whole CDR3 sequence is CASSLVQGRAFF.